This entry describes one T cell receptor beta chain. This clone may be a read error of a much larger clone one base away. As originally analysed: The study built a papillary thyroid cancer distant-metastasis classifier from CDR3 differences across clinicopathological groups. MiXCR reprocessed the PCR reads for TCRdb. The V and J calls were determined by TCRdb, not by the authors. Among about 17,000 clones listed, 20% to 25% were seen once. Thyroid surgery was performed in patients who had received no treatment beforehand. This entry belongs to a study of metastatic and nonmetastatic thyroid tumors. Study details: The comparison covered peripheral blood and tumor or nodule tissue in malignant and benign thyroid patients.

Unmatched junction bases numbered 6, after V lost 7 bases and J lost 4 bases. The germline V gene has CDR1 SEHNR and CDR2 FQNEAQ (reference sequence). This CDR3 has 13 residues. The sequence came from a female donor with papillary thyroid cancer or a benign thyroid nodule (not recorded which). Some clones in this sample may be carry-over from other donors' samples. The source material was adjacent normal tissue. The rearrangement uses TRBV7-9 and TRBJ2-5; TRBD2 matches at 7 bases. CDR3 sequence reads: CASKRVAGETQYF. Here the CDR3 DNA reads TGTGCCAGCAAAAGAGTAGCGGGAGAGACCCAGTACTTC.